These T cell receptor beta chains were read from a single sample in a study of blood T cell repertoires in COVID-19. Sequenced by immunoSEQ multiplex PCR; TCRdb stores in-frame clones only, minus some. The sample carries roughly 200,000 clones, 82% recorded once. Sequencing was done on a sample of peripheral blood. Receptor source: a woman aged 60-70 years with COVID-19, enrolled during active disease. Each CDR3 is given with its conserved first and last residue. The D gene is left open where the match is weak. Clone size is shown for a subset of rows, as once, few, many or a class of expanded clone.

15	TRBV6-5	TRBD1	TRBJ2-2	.	TGTGCCAGCAGCGCCGGGACAGGGGCCACCGGGGAGCTGTTTTTT	CASSAGTGATGELFF
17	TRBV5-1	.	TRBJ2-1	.	TGCGCCAGCAGCTACGGACTGGCCGATAGCTCCTACAATGAGCAGTTCTTC	CASSYGLADSSYNEQFF
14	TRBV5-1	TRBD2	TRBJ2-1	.	TGCGCCAGCAGCTTGGGGACTAGGAACAATGAGCAGTTCTTC	CASSLGTRNNEQFF
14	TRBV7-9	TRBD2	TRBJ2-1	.	TGTGCCAGCAGCTTCGGGAGGGTCTACAATGAGCAGTTCTTC	CASSFGRVYNEQFF
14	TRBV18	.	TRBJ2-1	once	TGTGCCAGCTCACCACGAGCAGCGGGACAAAGGGAGTTCTTC	CASSPRAAGQREFF
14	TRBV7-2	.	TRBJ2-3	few	TGTGCCAGCAGCTTAGATCAGGGGCTAGATACGCAGTATTTT	CASSLDQGLDTQYF
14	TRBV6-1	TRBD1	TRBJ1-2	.	TGTGCCAGCAGGTCGGGACAGACTAACTATGGCTACACCTTC	CASRSGQTNYGYTF
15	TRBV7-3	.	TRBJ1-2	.	TGTGCCAGCAGCTTAGGATTCTCAGGGTTGGGTGGCTACACCTTC	CASSLGFSGLGGYTF
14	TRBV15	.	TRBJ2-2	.	TGTGCCACCAGCAGAGACGGGAGCACCGGGGAGCTGTTTTTT	CATSRDGSTGELFF
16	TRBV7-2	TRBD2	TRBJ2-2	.	TGTGCCAGCAGCTGGGGCGGGAGTGCGGACACCGGGGAGCTGTTTTTT	CASSWGGSADTGELFF
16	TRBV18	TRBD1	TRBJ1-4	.	TGTGCCAGCTCACCGCTAGACAGGGGCGATAATGAAAAACTGTTTTTT	CASSPLDRGDNEKLFF
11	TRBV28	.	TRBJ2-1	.	TGTGCCAGCAGCCCCCGGGATGAGCAGTTCTTC	CASSPRDEQFF
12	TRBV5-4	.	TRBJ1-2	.	TGTGCCAGCAGCGTCGACAGCTATGGCTACACCTTC	CASSVDSYGYTF
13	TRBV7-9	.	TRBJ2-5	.	TGTGCCAGCAGCTTAGCCCAGTGGGAGACCCAGTACTTC	CASSLAQWETQYF
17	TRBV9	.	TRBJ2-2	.	TGTGCCAGCAGCGTAAACCCTCAGGTAGCGAACACCGGGGAGCTGTTTTTT	CASSVNPQVANTGELFF
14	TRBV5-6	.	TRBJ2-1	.	TGTGCCAGCAGCTGGGGGGGCGAGGACGGTGAGCAGTTCTTC	CASSWGGEDGEQFF
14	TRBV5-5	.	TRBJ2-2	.	TGTGCCAGCAGCTTGGTCGGGGGCACCGGGGAGCTGTTTTTT	CASSLVGGTGELFF
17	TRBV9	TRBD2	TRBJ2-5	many	TGTGCCAGCAGCTCTCAACCGGGACTAACAATGCAAGAGACCCAGTACTTC	CASSSQPGLTMQETQYF
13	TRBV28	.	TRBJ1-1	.	TGTGCCAGCAGACCTCAGGGGAGCACTGAAGCTTTCTTT	CASRPQGSTEAFF
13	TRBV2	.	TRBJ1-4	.	TGTGCCAGCAGGGCTGGTTCTAATGAAAAACTGTTTTTT	CASRAGSNEKLFF
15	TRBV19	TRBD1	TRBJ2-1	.	TGTGCCAGTAGTATAACAGGGGGCTCCTACAATGAGCAGTTCTTC	CASSITGGSYNEQFF
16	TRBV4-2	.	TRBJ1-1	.	TGTGCCAGTAGCCCCTTTGGGGGCCTCATGAACACTGAAGCTTTCTTT	CASSPFGGLMNTEAFF
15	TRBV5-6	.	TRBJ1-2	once	TGTGCCAGCAGCTTGGTCCGGGAAGCGGACTATGGCTACACCTTC	CASSLVREADYGYTF
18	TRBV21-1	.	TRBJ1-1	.	TGTGCCAGCAGCCGAAAAGCAATGGGGGGAGGGTGTTACGGTGAAGCTTTCTTT	CASSRKAMGGGCYGEAFF
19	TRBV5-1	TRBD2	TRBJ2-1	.	TGCGCCAGCAGCTTGGGATTTAGCGGGGGCGCTGGACTTTACAATGAGCAGTTCTTC	CASSLGFSGGAGLYNEQFF
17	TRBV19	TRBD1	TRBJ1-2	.	TGTGCCAGTAGTTCGGGACAGGGGATTCGGACTAACTATGGCTACACCTTC	CASSSGQGIRTNYGYTF
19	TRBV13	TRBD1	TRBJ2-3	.	TGTGCCAGCAGCCCGGAACCGGGACAGGGAATGGGCCCCCCAGATACGCAGTATTTT	CASSPEPGQGMGPPDTQYF
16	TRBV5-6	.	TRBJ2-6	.	TGTGCCAGCAGCGTCCCGCGGGTTCCCGGGGCCAACGTCCTGACTTTC	CASSVPRVPGANVLTF
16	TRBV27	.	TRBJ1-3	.	TGTGCCAGCAGTCCCCTTCAGGGTCTCTCTGGAAACACCATATATTTT	CASSPLQGLSGNTIYF
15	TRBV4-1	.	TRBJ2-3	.	TGCGCCAGCAGCCGAGAACTTTTTAGCACAGATACGCAGTATTTT	CASSRELFSTDTQYF
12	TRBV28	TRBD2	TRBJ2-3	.	TGTGCCACCGGGGGGTACATCGATACGCAGTATTTT	CATGGYIDTQYF
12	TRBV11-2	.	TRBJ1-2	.	TGTGCCAGCAGCTTAGGGCAGGGAGGCTACACCTTC	CASSLGQGGYTF
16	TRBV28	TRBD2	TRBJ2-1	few	TGTGCCAGCAGCCGGACTAGCGGGGGCTCCTACAATGAGCAGTTCTTC	CASSRTSGGSYNEQFF
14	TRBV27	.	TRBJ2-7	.	TGTGCCAGCAGCGCCCAAGGACACCCCTACGAGCAGTACTTC	CASSAQGHPYEQYF
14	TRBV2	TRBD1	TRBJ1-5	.	TGTGCCAGCAGTCCGGACAGGGGGAATCAGCCCCAGCATTTT	CASSPDRGNQPQHF
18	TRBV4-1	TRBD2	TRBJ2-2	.	TGCGCCAGCAGCCAAGAGGGACTAGCGGGAGGGATGCCCGGGGAGCTGTTTTTT	CASSQEGLAGGMPGELFF
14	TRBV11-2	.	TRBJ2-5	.	TGTGCCAGCAGATGGACTGGCCTGCAAGAGACCCAGTACTTC	CASRWTGLQETQYF
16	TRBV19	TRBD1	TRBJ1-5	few	TGTGCCAGTAGTATTCCCGGGCCAGGGGGCCATCAGCCCCAGCATTTT	CASSIPGPGGHQPQHF
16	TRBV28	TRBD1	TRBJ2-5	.	TGTGCCAGCAGTGGCCGGACAGGGGGCTACCTAGAGACCCAGTACTTC	CASSGRTGGYLETQYF
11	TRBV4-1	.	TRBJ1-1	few	TGCGCCAGCAGCCACGGTAATGAAGCTTTCTTT	CASSHGNEAFF
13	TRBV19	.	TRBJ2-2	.	TGTGCCAGTAGTATGGCGGGCACCGGGGAGCTGTTTTTT	CASSMAGTGELFF
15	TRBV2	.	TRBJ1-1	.	TGTGCCAGCAGTGAGGGCGGGAGGGCGAACACTGAAGCTTTCTTT	CASSEGGRANTEAFF
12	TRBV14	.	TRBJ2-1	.	TGTGCCAGCAGCCTCGCCAGGCATGAGCAGTTCTTC	CASSLARHEQFF
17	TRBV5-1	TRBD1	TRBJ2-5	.	TGCGCCAGCAGCTTGGCCTCCCAGACGGTCAGGGGGGAGACCCAGTACTTC	CASSLASQTVRGETQYF
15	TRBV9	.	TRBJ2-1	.	TGTGCCAGCAGCGTAGTCCAGGGTTCAATCAATGAGCAGTTCTTC	CASSVVQGSINEQFF
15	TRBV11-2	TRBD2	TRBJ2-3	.	TGTGCCAGCAGCTTATACGCGGGAGCCACAGATACGCAGTATTTT	CASSLYAGATDTQYF
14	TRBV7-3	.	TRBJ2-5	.	TGTGCCAGCAGCCCAAGGGGCAGGGCGGAGACCCAGTACTTC	CASSPRGRAETQYF
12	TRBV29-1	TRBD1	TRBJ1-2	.	TGCAGCGTTGCGGACAGGGGCAATGGCTACACCTTC	CSVADRGNGYTF
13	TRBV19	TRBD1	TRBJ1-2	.	TGTGCCAGTACCTTGGGACAGTCTGGGGGCTACACCTTC	CASTLGQSGGYTF
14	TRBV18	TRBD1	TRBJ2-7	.	TGTGCCAGCTCACCTGGGGACAGGGGCTACGAGCAGTACTTC	CASSPGDRGYEQYF
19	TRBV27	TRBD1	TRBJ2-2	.	TGTGCCAGCAGTTCCGCCTTGGTGGGGGACAGGGGGGTCACCGGGGAGCTGTTTTTT	CASSSALVGDRGVTGELFF
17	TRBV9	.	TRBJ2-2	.	TGTGCCAGCAGCCCAGACGTTAGCGGACCGAACACCGGGGAGCTGTTTTTT	CASSPDVSGPNTGELFF
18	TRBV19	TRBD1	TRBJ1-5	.	TGTGCCAGTAGTACGACAGGGGGCGCGTCGTATAGCAATCAGCCCCAGCATTTT	CASSTTGGASYSNQPQHF
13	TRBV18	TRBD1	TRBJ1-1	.	TGTGCCAGCAAGGACAGGGGACCGATTGAAGCTTTCTTT	CASKDRGPIEAFF
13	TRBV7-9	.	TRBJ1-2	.	TGTGCCAGCAGCTTAGCTGGGAGTGGCGGCTACACCTTC	CASSLAGSGGYTF
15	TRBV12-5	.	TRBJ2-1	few	TGTGCTAGTGCACCCGACAGCAGCTCCTACAATGAGCAGTTCTTC	CASAPDSSSYNEQFF
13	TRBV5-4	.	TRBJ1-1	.	TGTGCCATCTCCCTCAGGGGATCCACTGAAGCTTTCTTT	CAISLRGSTEAFF
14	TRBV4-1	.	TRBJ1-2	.	TGCGCCAGCAGCCAAGTGGCAGGGGCCTATGGCTACACCTTC	CASSQVAGAYGYTF
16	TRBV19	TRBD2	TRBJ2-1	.	TGTGCCAGTAGTATGCTTAGCGGGTCCTCCTACAATGAGCAGTTCTTC	CASSMLSGSSYNEQFF
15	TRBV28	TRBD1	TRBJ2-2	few	TGTGCCAGCACCCTCTCGGACAGGGATACCGGGGAGCTGTTTTTT	CASTLSDRDTGELFF